This TCR beta chain was profiled in a study of blood T cell repertoires in COVID-19. As for the study in general: Acute and convalescent COVID-19 specimens originated in the United States, Italy and Spain. In each case, the material was cDNA or gDNA derived from T cells, B-cell-depleted T cells, or PBMCs.

In the study's own analysis: Nucleated cell counts were estimated from reference gene primer amplification. Profiling relied on immunoSEQ multiplex PCR, and the TCRdb table lists in-frame clones only, not all of them. The DNA was the basis for D and trimming; V, J and clone size are from that table. The sample has about 14,000 clones, 75% to 90% seen once. V was pared by 0 bases and J by 1 base, with 7 bases between. Germline V CDR1 and CDR2: KGHSH, LQKENI. The length of the CDR3 is 14 residues. The sequencing sample was made of peripheral blood. The source of this sequence is a middle-aged man with active COVID-19. The chain has TRBV18 and TRBJ2-7; D gene uncertain. The CDR3 spells CASSPPSLSYEQYF. In DNA, the CDR3 is TGTGCCAGCTCACCACCCTCCCTTTCCTACGAGCAGTACTTC.